A single sample is the source of the 6 T cell receptor beta chains below, sequenced in a study of response to subunit inactivated influenza vaccine. From the RT-PCR reads, TCRdb called clonotypes with MiXCR, one entry per CDR3 protein. Here the sample spans hundreds of thousands of distinct CDR3 sequences, 14% being singletons. The specimen was PBMCs from blood, collected 14 to 15 days before vaccination. Every receptor here comes from a man aged 45 to 65 who received an inactivated influenza vaccine.

This clonotype turned up a few times. This may come from a read error, since a much larger clone is one base off. This chain uses TRBV5-1 with TRBJ2-2; 7 bases are a match to TRBD1. J was trimmed by 1 base and V by 0 bases; bases with no gene match: 0. Germline values: CDR1 SGHRS, CDR2 YFSETQ. This CDR3 is 15 amino acids long. The CDR3: CASSLGDRNTGELFF. In DNA form, the CDR3 reads TGCGCCAGCAGCTTGGGGGACAGGAACACCGGGGAGCTGTTTTTT.

This clonotype was recorded a few times. The rearrangement links TRBV7-3 to TRBJ1-1, with D maybe TRBD1 (6 bases). Deletions cut 5 bases from V and 3 bases from J, with 16 bases between. CDR1 and CDR2 (germline): SGHTA, FQGTGA. The CDR3 covers 15 residues. CDR3 coding DNA: TGTGCCAGCAGCCGGCCACAGGGCATTGACACTGAAGCTTTCTTT. It codes for CASSRPQGIDTEAFF.

CDR3 sequence (DNA): TGTGCCACCAGCTTCCCCGGGAGTTACAATGAGCAGTTCTTC. Translating it yields CATSFPGSYNEQFF. The chain joins TRBV15 to TRBJ2-1; the D gene is possibly TRBD2 (6 bases). CDR1 LNHNV and CDR2 YYDKDF come from the germline V gene (reference sequence). The length of the CDR3 is 14 residues. The V end was cut by 5 bases, the J end by 4 bases, with 12 bases between.

The chain couples TRBV6-1 to TRBJ2-3; 7 bases are a match to TRBD2. The CDR3 is made up of 17 amino acids. The V and J ends lost 7 bases and 2 bases, in that order; junction bases with no gene match: 15. Germline V gene sequence: CDR1 MNHNS, CDR2 SASEGT. The CDR3 reads CASTPPRGAGDTDTQYF. The DNA of the CDR3 is TGTGCCAGCACCCCCCCCCGTGGGGCGGGAGACACAGATACGCAGTATTTT.

In DNA form, the CDR3 reads TGTGCCAGCAGCGGGGGACAGCTTATGGGGGAGACCCAGTACTTC. Its protein is CASSGGQLMGETQYF. The J gene is TRBJ2-5, the V gene TRBV5-4, with 7 nucleotides matching TRBD1. The CDR3 sequence is 15 residues long. V was pared by 4 bases and J by 5 bases, with 11 bases of the junction left unmatched. Germline-derived CDR1 and CDR2 are SGHNT and YYREEE (reference sequence).

This clonotype was observed at least ten times. The V call is TRBV2, the J call TRBJ2-2; weak D call: TRBD1 (5 bases). The CDR3 contains 13 residues. Trimming left V 5 bases short and J 8 bases short, with 12 bases between. Germline CDR1 SNHLY, CDR2 FYNNEI. CDR3 bases: TGTGCCAGCAGTCCGGACATTCCAGGGGAGCTGTTTTTT. Its protein product is CASSPDIPGELFF.